The next 15 T cell receptor beta chains were all read from a single sample in a study of Ad26.COV2.S vaccination and SARS-CoV-2 variants. Data came from immunoSEQ multiplex PCR; TCRdb stores just in-frame clones and leaves some out. Among some 350,000 clones listed, about 91% were seen once. The specimen comprised peripheral blood, sampled after recovery from COVID-19. The receptors come from a human donor who had recovered from COVID-19.

This chain uses TRBV19 with TRBJ2-7; the match to TRBD1 covers 7 bases. Losses at the gene ends were 6 bases for V and 0 bases for J; bases not matched to a gene: 8. The CDR3 is 15 amino acids. From germline, CDR1 is LNHDA and CDR2 SQIVND (reference sequence). CDR3 nucleotide sequence: TGTGCCAGTAGCATGGGGGCAGGGGGCTCCTACGAGCAGTACTTC. Translating it yields CASSMGAGGSYEQYF.

V gene TRBV5-1 combines with J gene TRBJ1-1; the D gene is possibly TRBD1 (5 bases). The CDR3 runs to 13 residues. Per germline, CDR1 SGHRS and CDR2 YFSETQ. Trimming left V 3 bases short and J 5 bases short, with 11 bases between. CDR3 sequence (DNA): TGCGCCAGCAGCTCGCGGGACCCGACTGAAGCTTTCTTT. This codes for CASSSRDPTEAFF. Full variable domain (remainder filled in from reference TRBV5-1 and TRBJ1-1): KAGVTQTPRYLIKTRGQQVTLSCSPISGHRSVSWYQQTPGQGLQFLFEYFSETQRNKGNFPGRFSGRQFSNSRSEMNVSTLELGDSALYLCASSSRDPTEAFFGQGTRLTVV.

CDR3 DNA: TGTGCCAGCAGCTTAGCCCCAGGGGGCACGACCCAGTACTTC. Translation gives CASSLAPGGTTQYF. V and J are TRBV7-9 and TRBJ2-5; 8 bases line up with TRBD1. CDR1 SEHNR and CDR2 FQNEAQ come from the germline V gene (reference sequence). The length of the CDR3 is 14 residues. With 0 bases clipped from V and 7 bases from J, the junction kept 4 bases outside the gene matches.

V and J are TRBV29-1 and TRBJ2-1, with 9 bases that match TRBD1. CDR1 is SQVTM, CDR2 ANQGSEA, per germline. This CDR3 spans 13 amino acids. V lost 7 bases to trimming and J lost 7 bases; unmatched junction nucleotides: 8. The CDR3 protein is CSADTGGGNEQFF. CDR3 bases: TGCAGCGCCGATACAGGGGGCGGGAATGAGCAGTTCTTC.

The chain has TRBV18 and TRBJ1-2; D is undetermined. CDR1 and CDR2 from the germline V gene are KGHSH and LQKENI. The CDR3 loop spans 15 amino acids. Trimming shortened V by 0 bases and J by 2 bases, and 10 bases separated the two germline ends. CDR3 loop: CASSPPSQLNYGYTF. The DNA for the CDR3 is TGTGCCAGCTCACCACCGTCCCAGCTAAACTATGGCTACACCTTC.

V and J are TRBV3-1 (or the pseudogene TRBV3-2) and TRBJ2-7; TRBD1 matches 7 bases. The ends lost 1 base at V and 2 bases at J; junction bases unmatched: 5. This CDR3 has 15 residues. Germline CDR1 is LGHDT and CDR2 is YNNKEL (reference sequence). CDR3 DNA: TGTGCCAGCAGCCAAGGTGGTGGGACAGCCTACGAGCAGTACTTC. Its protein is CASSQGGGTAYEQYF.

V usage is TRBV14 and J usage is TRBJ1-1, with TRBD1 as a possible D gene (6 bases). The ends were cut back, 1 base at V and 1 base at J, with 13 bases in the middle. The germline CDR1 and CDR2 sequences are SGHDN and FVKESK. This CDR3 is built from 16 residues. CDR3 amino acids: CASSQGWGHANTEAFF. CDR3 DNA sequence: TGTGCCAGCAGCCAAGGATGGGGACATGCGAACACTGAAGCTTTCTTT.

The chain joins TRBV11-2 to TRBJ2-2; D ambiguous. The CDR3 spans 15 residues. The germline CDR1 and CDR2 sequences are SGHAT and FQNNGV. V was shortened by 3 bases and J by 6 bases, with 14 bases between the two germline ends. This chain's CDR3 is CASSFRARGAGELFF. The CDR3 coding sequence is TGTGCCAGCAGCTTTCGTGCGAGAGGAGCCGGGGAGCTGTTTTTT.

J is TRBJ1-3 and V is TRBV29-1, with D unresolved. The CDR3 has 13 amino acids. Germline-derived CDR1 and CDR2 are SQVTM and ANQGSEA. The V gene lost 7 bases and the J gene lost 0 bases, with 10 bases spanning the gap. The CDR3: CSAIVYSGNTIYF. DNA of the CDR3: TGCAGCGCGATTGTGTACTCTGGAAACACCATATATTTT. Together with reference TRBV29-1 and TRBJ1-3, the CDR3 gives the full variable domain: SAVISQKPSRDICQRGTSLTIQCQVDSQVTMMFWYRQQPGQSLTLIATANQGSEATYESGFVIDKFPISRPNLTFSTLTVSNMSPEDSSIYLCSAIVYSGNTIYFGEGSWLTVV.

The chain links TRBV9 to TRBJ2-7; no clear D. The V gene lost 0 bases and the J gene lost 2 bases, with 9 bases spanning the gap. Germline V lookup: CDR1 SGDLS, CDR2 YYNGEE. The CDR3 consists of 14 residues. CDR3 sequence (DNA): TGTGCCAGCAGCGTAGCTGTGACGCCCTACGAGCAGTACTTC. Translating gives CASSVAVTPYEQYF.

The rearrangement joins TRBV15 to TRBJ2-2, with D possibly being TRBD1 (6 bases). The CDR3 length is 16 residues. Germline assignment: CDR1 LNHNV and CDR2 YYDKDF (reference sequence). V was trimmed by 0 bases and J by 2 bases, leaving 10 bases between them. CDR3 bases: TGTGCCACCAGCAGAGATGGACAGCCCAACACCGGGGAGCTGTTTTTT. This sequence encodes CATSRDGQPNTGELFF.

This chain uses TRBV5-1 with TRBJ2-7, with D perhaps being TRBD1 or TRBD2 (6 bases each). V lost 2 bases and J 5 bases, leaving 20 bases between the germline ends. The CDR3 runs 16 residues. Germline V gives CDR1 SGHRS, CDR2 YFSETQ. In DNA form, the CDR3 reads TGCGCCAGCAGCTTTTTTTTGGCGGGACAATCCGACGAGCAGTACTTC. It is translated as CASSFFLAGQSDEQYF.

The chain couples TRBV5-1 to TRBJ2-5; weak D call: TRBD2 (5 bases). CDR1 SGHRS and CDR2 YFSETQ come from the germline V gene. Trimming pared 4 bases from V and 2 bases from J, leaving 21 bases between. The CDR3 is 17 amino acids. The DNA of the CDR3 is TGCGCCAGCAGCCTCCCTAAGGACCCGGGGAAACAAGAGACCCAGTACTTC. Amino acids: CASSLPKDPGKQETQYF.

J is TRBJ1-2 and V is TRBV7-9; the D gene is possibly TRBD1 (5 bases). The V end lost 1 base, the J end lost 2 bases, and 17 bases lay between the germline ends. The germline V gene encodes CDR1 SEHNR and CDR2 FQNEAQ (reference sequence). CDR3 size: 17 residues. The CDR3 spells CASSLDGGGNSNYGYTF. The CDR3 DNA reads TGTGCCAGCAGCTTAGATGGTGGGGGAAACTCGAACTATGGCTACACCTTC.

The genes are TRBV19 and TRBJ1-1; no clear D gene. This CDR3 is built from 15 residues. Germline V CDR1 and CDR2: LNHDA, SQIVND (reference sequence). The V and J ends lost 0 bases and 4 bases respectively, with 12 bases between them. CDR3 sequence (DNA): TGTGCCAGTAGTATAGATGAAAGGGTTGGCACTGAAGCTTTCTTT. This gives the protein CASSIDERVGTEAFF. Full variable domain (outside the CDR3, taken from reference TRBV19 and TRBJ1-1): DGGITQSPKYLFRKEGQNVTLSCEQNLNHDAMYWYRQDPGQGLRLIYYSQIVNDFQKGDIAEGYSVSREKKESFPLTVTSAQKNPTAFYLCASSIDERVGTEAFFGQGTRLTVV.